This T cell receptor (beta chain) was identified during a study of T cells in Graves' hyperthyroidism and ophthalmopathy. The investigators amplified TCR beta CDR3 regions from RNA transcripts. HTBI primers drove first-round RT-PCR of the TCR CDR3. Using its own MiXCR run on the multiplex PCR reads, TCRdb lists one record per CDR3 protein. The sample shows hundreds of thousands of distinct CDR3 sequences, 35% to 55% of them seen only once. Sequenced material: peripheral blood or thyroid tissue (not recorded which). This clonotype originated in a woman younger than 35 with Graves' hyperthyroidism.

The CDR3 sequence is CASSPLGDGEQYF. CDR3 sequence (DNA): TGTGCCAGCTCACCCTTGGGGGATGGGGAGCAGTACTTC. The chain has TRBV7-6 and TRBJ2-7, with D perhaps TRBD1 or TRBD2 (5 bases each). V gave up 8 bases and J gave up 7 bases, with 18 bases separating them. Germline V lookup: CDR1 SGHVS, CDR2 FNYEAQ. This CDR3 region has 13 residues.